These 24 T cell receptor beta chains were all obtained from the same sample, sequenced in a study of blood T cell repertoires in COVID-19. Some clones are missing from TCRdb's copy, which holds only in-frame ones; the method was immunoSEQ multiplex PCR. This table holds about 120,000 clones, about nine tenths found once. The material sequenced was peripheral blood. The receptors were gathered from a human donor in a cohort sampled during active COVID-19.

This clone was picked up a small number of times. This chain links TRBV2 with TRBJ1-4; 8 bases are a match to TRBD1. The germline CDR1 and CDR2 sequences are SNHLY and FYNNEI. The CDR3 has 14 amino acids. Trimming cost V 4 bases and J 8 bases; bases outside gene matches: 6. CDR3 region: CASSAQGVREKLFF. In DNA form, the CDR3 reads TGTGCCAGCAGTGCACAGGGGGTTCGGGAAAAACTGTTTTTT.

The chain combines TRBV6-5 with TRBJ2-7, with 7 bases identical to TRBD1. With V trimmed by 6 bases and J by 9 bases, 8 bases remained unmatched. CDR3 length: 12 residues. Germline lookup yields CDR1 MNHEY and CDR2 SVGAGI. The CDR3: CASRIGQAVQYF. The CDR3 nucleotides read TGTGCCAGCAGAATAGGACAGGCAGTGCAGTACTTC.

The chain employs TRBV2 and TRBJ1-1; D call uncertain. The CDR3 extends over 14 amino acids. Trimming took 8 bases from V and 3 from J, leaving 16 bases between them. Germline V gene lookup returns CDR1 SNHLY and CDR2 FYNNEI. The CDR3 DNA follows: TGTGCCAGCGCGGGGAGGGCAGGAGACACTGAAGCTTTCTTT. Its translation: CASAGRAGDTEAFF.

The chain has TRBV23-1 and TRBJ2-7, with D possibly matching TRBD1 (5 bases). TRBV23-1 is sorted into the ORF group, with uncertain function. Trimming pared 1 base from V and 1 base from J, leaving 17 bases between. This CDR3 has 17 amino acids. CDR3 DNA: TGCGCCAGCAGTCAATTTTTTTCCAGGGCTTCATCCTACGAGCAGTACTTC. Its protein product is CASSQFFSRASSYEQYF.

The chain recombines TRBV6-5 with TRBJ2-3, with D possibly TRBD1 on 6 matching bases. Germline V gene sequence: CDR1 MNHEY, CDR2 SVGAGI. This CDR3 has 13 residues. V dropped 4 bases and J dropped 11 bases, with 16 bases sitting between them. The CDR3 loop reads CASSFPQGVEQYF. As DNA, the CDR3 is TGTGCCAGCAGTTTTCCACAGGGAGTTGAGCAGTATTTT.

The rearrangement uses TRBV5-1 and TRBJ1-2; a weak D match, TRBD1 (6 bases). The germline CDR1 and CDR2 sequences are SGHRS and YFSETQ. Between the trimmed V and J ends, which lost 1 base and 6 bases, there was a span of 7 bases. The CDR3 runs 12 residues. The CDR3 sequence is CASSLPGDGYTF. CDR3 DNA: TGCGCCAGCAGCTTGCCAGGGGATGGCTACACCTTC.

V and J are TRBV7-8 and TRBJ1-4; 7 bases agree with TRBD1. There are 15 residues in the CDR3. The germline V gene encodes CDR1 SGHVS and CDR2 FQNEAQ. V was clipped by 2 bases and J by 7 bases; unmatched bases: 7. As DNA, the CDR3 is TGTGCCAGCAGCTTAACCTGGGACAGAAGTGAAAAACTGTTTTTT. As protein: CASSLTWDRSEKLFF.

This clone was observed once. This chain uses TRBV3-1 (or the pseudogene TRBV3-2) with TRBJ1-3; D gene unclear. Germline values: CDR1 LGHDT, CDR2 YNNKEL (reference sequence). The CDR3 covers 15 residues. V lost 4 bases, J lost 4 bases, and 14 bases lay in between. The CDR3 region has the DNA TGTGCCAGCAGCCCCGAGGGTTCTAAGGGAAACACCATATATTTT. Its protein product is CASSPEGSKGNTIYF.

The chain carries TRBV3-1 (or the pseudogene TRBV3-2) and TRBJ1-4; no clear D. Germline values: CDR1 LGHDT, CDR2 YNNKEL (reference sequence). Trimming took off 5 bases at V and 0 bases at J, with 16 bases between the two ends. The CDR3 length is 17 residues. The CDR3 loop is CASSKVVRVATNEKLFF. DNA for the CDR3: TGTGCCAGCAGCAAAGTTGTCCGAGTTGCAACTAATGAAAAACTGTTTTTT.

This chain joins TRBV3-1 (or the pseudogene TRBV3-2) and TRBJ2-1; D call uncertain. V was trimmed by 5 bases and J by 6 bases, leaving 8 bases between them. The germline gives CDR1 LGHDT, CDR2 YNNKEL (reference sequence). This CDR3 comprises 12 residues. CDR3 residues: CASSSLSNEQFF. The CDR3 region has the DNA TGTGCCAGCAGCTCTCTTAGCAATGAGCAGTTCTTC.

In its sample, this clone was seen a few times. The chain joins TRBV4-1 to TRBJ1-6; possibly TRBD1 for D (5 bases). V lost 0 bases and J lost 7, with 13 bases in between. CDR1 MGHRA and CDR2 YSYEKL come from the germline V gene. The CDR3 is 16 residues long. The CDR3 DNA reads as TGCGCCAGCAGCCAAGATCGGCAGGGCAAAAATTCACCCCTCCACTTT. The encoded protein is CASSQDRQGKNSPLHF.

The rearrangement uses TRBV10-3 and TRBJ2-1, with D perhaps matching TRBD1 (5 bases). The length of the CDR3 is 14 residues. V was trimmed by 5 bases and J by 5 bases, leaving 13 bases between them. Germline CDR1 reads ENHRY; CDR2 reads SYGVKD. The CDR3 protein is CAISREGEHNEQFF. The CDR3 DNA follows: TGTGCCATCAGTAGGGAAGGGGAACACAATGAGCAGTTCTTC.

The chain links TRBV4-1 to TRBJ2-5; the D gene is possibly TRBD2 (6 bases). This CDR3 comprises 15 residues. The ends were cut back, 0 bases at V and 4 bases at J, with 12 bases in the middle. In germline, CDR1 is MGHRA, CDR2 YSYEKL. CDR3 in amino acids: CASSQEGTGRETQYF. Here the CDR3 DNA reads TGCGCCAGCAGCCAAGAGGGGACTGGGAGAGAGACCCAGTACTTC.

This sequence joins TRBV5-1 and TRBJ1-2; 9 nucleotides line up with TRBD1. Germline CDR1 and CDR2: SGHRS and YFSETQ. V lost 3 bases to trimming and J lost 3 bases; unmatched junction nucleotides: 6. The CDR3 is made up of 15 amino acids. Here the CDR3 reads CASSSQGARDYGYTF. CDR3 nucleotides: TGCGCCAGCAGCTCACAGGGGGCGCGAGACTATGGCTACACCTTC.

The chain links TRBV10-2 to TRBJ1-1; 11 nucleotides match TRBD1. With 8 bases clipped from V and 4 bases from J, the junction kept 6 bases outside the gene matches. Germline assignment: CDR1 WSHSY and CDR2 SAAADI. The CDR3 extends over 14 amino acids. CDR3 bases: TGCGCCAGCTCTGGGACAGGGGGTAGCACTGAAGCTTTCTTT. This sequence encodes CASSGTGGSTEAFF.

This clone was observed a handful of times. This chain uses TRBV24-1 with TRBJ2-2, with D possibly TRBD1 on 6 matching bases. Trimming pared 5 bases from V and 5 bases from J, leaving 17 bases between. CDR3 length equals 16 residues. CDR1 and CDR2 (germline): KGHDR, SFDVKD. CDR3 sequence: CATSGSQGVKTGELFF. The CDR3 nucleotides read TGTGCCACCAGTGGGTCACAGGGAGTGAAGACCGGGGAGCTGTTTTTT.

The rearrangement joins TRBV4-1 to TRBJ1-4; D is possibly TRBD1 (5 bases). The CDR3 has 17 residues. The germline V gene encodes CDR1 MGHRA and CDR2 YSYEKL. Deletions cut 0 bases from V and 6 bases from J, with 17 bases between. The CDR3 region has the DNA TGCGCCAGCAGCCAAGATCTGGCGGCGCAGGGTTATGAAAAACTGTTTTTT. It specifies CASSQDLAAQGYEKLFF.

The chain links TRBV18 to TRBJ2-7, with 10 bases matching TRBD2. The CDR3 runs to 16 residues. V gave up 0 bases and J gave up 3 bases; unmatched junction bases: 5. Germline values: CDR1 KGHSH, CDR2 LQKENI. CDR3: CASSPPNLAGVYEQYF. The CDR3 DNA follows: TGTGCCAGCTCACCACCGAACCTAGCGGGAGTCTACGAGCAGTACTTC. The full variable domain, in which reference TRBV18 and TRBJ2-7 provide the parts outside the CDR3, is NAGVMQNPRHLVRRRGQEARLRCSPMKGHSHVYWYRQLPEEGLKFMVYLQKENIIDESGMPKERFSAEFPKEGPSILRIQQVVRGDSAAYFCASSPPNLAGVYEQYFGPGTRLTVT.

Written as DNA, the CDR3 is TGTGCCAGCAGACGGGGGGCGAGGAACACTGAAGCTTTCTTT. Translated: CASRRGARNTEAFF. The J gene is TRBJ1-1, the V gene TRBV7-8; D perhaps matches TRBD1 (6 bases). In germline, CDR1 is SGHVS, CDR2 FQNEAQ. The CDR3 consists of 14 residues. Trimming pared 6 bases from V and 1 base from J, leaving 12 bases between. The variable domain in full, completed from reference TRBV7-8 and TRBJ1-1, reads GAGVSQSPRYKVAKRGQDVALRCDPISGHVSLFWYQQALGQGPEFLTYFQNEAQLDKSGLPSDRFFAERPEGSVSTLKIQRTQQEDSAVYLCASRRGARNTEAFFGQGTRLTVV.

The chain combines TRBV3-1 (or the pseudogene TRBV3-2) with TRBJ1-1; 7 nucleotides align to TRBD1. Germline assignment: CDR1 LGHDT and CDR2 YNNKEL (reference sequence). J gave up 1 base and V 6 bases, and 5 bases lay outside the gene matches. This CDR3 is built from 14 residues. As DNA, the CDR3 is TGTGCCAGCAGGAAAGACAGGGCGAACACTGAAGCTTTCTTT. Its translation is CASRKDRANTEAFF.

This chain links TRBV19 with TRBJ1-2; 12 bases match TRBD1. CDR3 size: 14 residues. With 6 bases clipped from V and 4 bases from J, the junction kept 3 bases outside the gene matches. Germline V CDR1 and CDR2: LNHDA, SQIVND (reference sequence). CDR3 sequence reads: CASRGTGGSYGYTF. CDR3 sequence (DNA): TGTGCCAGTAGGGGGACAGGGGGCAGCTATGGCTACACCTTC.

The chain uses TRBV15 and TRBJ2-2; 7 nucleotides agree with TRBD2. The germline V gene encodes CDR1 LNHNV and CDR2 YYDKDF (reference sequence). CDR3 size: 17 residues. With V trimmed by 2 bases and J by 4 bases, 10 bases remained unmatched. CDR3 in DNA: TGTGCCACCAGCAGACGCCTCGGGGGGTTTATCACCGGGGAGCTGTTTTTT. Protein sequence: CATSRRLGGFITGELFF.

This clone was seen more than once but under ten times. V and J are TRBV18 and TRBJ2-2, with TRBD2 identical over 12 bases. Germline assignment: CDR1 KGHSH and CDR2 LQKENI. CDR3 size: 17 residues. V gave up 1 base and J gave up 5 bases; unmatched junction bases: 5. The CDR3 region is CASSPRRTSGITGELFF. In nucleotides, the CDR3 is TGTGCCAGCTCACCACGGAGGACTAGCGGGATTACCGGGGAGCTGTTTTTT.

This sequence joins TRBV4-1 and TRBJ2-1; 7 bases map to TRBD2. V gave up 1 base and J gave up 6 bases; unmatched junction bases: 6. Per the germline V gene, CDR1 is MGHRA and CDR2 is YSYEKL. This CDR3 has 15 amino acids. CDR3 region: CASSQGLADSNEQFF. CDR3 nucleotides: TGCGCCAGCAGCCAAGGGCTAGCGGACTCCAATGAGCAGTTCTTC.